The clone carrying this T cell receptor beta chain was seen only once. This specimen comes from a study of blood T cell repertoires in COVID-19. Trimming removed 3 bases from V and 2 bases from J; junction bases left unmatched: 6. The CDR3 contains 16 residues. The germline gives CDR1 SGHNT, CDR2 YYREEE (reference sequence). The data were produced by immunoSEQ multiplex PCR, yet TCRdb's version contains in-frame clones alone and is incomplete. Of 250,000 to 350,000 clones in the sample, roughly 87% were seen once. What was sequenced was peripheral blood. This sequence was found in a man younger than 35 with active or convalescent COVID-19. The chain recombines TRBV5-4 with TRBJ2-5, with 11 bases aligning to TRBD1. CDR3 sequence reads: CASSSPGDRGQETQYF. The CDR3 coding sequence is TGTGCCAGCAGCTCGCCAGGGGACAGGGGGCAAGAGACCCAGTACTTC. Using reference TRBV5-4 and TRBJ2-5 for the parts outside the CDR3, the full variable domain is ETGVTQSPTHLIKTRGQQVTLRCSSQSGHNTVSWYQQALGQGPQFIFQYYREEENGRGNFPPRFSGLQFPNYSSELNVNALELDDSALYLCASSSPGDRGQETQYFGPGTRLLVL.